Listed here are 22 T cell receptor beta chains from one sample, sequenced in a study of T cell clusters in autoimmune cytopenias. Each sample's input was 200 to 250 ng genomic DNA, some 38,000 genome equivalents. TRB rearrangements were amplified by touch-down multiplex PCR with mixed TRB-A/B primers. Using the multiplex PCR reads, TCRdb records one entry per CDR3 protein without DNA. The data include about 5,100 distinct CDR3 sequences; the top ten clones carry 30% to 40%. The sample also formed part of further work on T cell repertoires in aging, cancer and after chemotherapy.

The sample consisted of peripheral blood. These receptor sequences come from a human donor in good health.

This clonotype ranks as medium-sized in terms of frequency. V usage is TRBV5-5 and J usage is TRBJ1-2; the D call from TCRdb, TRBD1, cannot be confirmed without DNA. Germline V gene sequence: CDR1 SGHKS, CDR2 YYEKEE (reference sequence). The CDR3 is made up of 15 amino acids. The CDR3 is CASSLAGRTFYGYTF. Filled out from reference TRBV5-5 and TRBJ1-2, the complete variable domain reads DAGVTQSPTHLIKTRGQQVTLRCSPISGHKSVSWYQQVLGQGPQFIFQYYEKEERGRGNFPDRFSARQFPNYSSELNVNALLLGDSALYLCASSLAGRTFYGYTFGSGTRLTVV.

The chain recombines TRBV19 with TRBJ1-2; TCRdb names TRBD1, which stays unverified in the absence of DNA. The germline gives CDR1 LNHDA, CDR2 SQIVND (reference sequence). The CDR3 sequence is 14 residues long. The CDR3 loop reads CASSIGAYSYGYTF.

This clonotype is called medium-sized based on its frequency. The chain joins TRBV27 to TRBJ2-1; TCRdb's D gene call, TRBD2, goes unchecked for lack of DNA. This CDR3 has 13 amino acids. Germline V CDR1 and CDR2: MNHEY, SMNVEV (reference sequence). The CDR3 reads CASSGIREGEQFF.

The chain joins TRBV5-1 to TRBJ2-1. This CDR3 has 15 residues. CDR1 and CDR2 from the germline V gene are SGHRS and YFSETQ. This CDR3 reads CASSLGGFSYNEQFF.

The chain uses TRBV11-1 and TRBJ1-4; without DNA, the TCRdb call of TRBD1 cannot be checked. Germline CDR1 reads SGHAT; CDR2 reads FQDESV (reference sequence). This CDR3 region has 17 residues. CDR3 protein: CASSLAPGAGKNEKLFF.

This clonotype registers medium-sized (0.01 to 0.1%) by frequency. J is TRBJ2-7 and V is TRBV19; TCRdb reports TRBD1, a call that lacks DNA to check it against. Germline loops: CDR1 LNHDA, CDR2 SQIVND (reference sequence). The CDR3 covers 15 residues. CDR3 residues: CASSARPGQGYEQYF.

The V call is TRBV6-6, the J call TRBJ2-3. The CDR3 extends over 16 amino acids. The V gene's germline CDR1 is MNHNY and CDR2 SVGAGI (reference sequence). The CDR3: CASSPTRMLGTDTQYF.

In terms of frequency, this clonotype is medium-sized. The chain carries TRBV19 and TRBJ1-3; lacking DNA, the TRBD1 call made by TCRdb goes unchecked. This CDR3 is 14 amino acids long. The germline V gene has CDR1 LNHDA and CDR2 SQIVND (reference sequence). The CDR3 spells CASRGLTAGNTIYF.

The chain joins TRBV5-4 to TRBJ1-1; with no DNA, the TCRdb D assignment of TRBD1 cannot be verified. Germline V gene lookup returns CDR1 SGHNT and CDR2 YYREEE (reference sequence). The CDR3 totals 15 residues. The CDR3 protein is CASSTPGQMNTEAFF. Drawing the rest from reference TRBV5-4 and TRBJ1-1, the complete variable domain is ETGVTQSPTHLIKTRGQQVTLRCSSQSGHNTVSWYQQALGQGPQFIFQYYREEENGRGNFPPRFSGLQFPNYSSELNVNALELDDSALYLCASSTPGQMNTEAFFGQGTRLTVV.

The V gene is TRBV28, the J gene TRBJ1-6; without DNA, the TCRdb call of TRBD1 cannot be checked. CDR1 is MDHEN and CDR2 is SYDVKM in the germline V gene. This CDR3 region has 14 residues. The CDR3 loop is CASSLGRGGSPLHF.

The chain employs TRBV5-6 and TRBJ1-5; TCRdb's D gene call, TRBD1, goes unchecked for lack of DNA. The germline V gene encodes CDR1 SGHDT and CDR2 YYEEEE. The CDR3 loop spans 15 amino acids. CDR3: CASSLRGGGNQPQHF.

V usage is TRBV21-1 and J usage is TRBJ1-6; the D call of TRBD1 rests on TCRdb alone, since no DNA is present to check it. TRBV21-1 is listed as a pseudogene. There are 14 residues in the CDR3. CDR3: CALRGDRGGSPLHF.

The rearrangement joins TRBV7-9 to TRBJ2-3. The CDR3 extends over 13 amino acids. The V gene's germline CDR1 is SEHNR and CDR2 FQNEAQ (reference sequence). The CDR3 here is CASSFGGADTQYF.

This chain links TRBV10-3 with TRBJ2-1; TCRdb's D gene call, TRBD2, goes unchecked for lack of DNA. Per the germline V gene, CDR1 is ENHRY and CDR2 is SYGVKD. This CDR3 contains 21 residues. This CDR3 is CAISGSPEAGGPYVSYNEQFF.

The CDR3 sequence is CAWKGPLTTGNTIYF. This rearrangement joins TRBV30 to TRBJ1-3. Germline V gene sequence: CDR1 GTSNPN, CDR2 SVGIG (reference sequence). There are 15 residues in the CDR3.

The CDR3 reads CASSGVYQETQYF. This chain connects TRBV18 to TRBJ2-5. CDR1 KGHSH and CDR2 LQKENI come from the germline V gene. This CDR3 has 13 amino acids. Variable domain in full (rest from reference TRBV18 and TRBJ2-5): NAGVMQNPRHLVRRRGQEARLRCSPMKGHSHVYWYRQLPEEGLKFMVYLQKENIIDESGMPKERFSAEFPKEGPSILRIQQVVRGDSAAYFCASSGVYQETQYFGPGTRLLVL.

The chain employs TRBV5-4 and TRBJ2-7; the D call from TCRdb, TRBD1, cannot be confirmed without DNA. In germline, CDR1 is SGHNT, CDR2 YYREEE (reference sequence). The CDR3 consists of 14 residues. CDR3 in amino acids: CASSPGQGPYEQYF.

This clonotype is identified as medium-sized from frequency. J is TRBJ2-2 and V is TRBV19; as DNA is missing, the TRBD2 call by TCRdb cannot be tested. Looked up from germline, CDR1 is LNHDA and CDR2 is SQIVND (reference sequence). This CDR3 has 15 residues. CDR3 protein: CASSTRTSEAGELFF. The entire variable domain, with the rest obtained from reference TRBV19 and TRBJ2-2, is as follows: DGGITQSPKYLFRKEGQNVTLSCEQNLNHDAMYWYRQDPGQGLRLIYYSQIVNDFQKGDIAEGYSVSREKKESFPLTVTSAQKNPTAFYLCASSTRTSEAGELFFGEGSRLTVL.

This clonotype ranks as medium-sized in terms of frequency. The chain is built from TRBV19 and TRBJ1-1; TCRdb's D call of TRBD1 is untestable without DNA. CDR1 is LNHDA, CDR2 SQIVND, per germline (reference sequence). This CDR3 has 15 residues. CDR3 amino acids: CASSLDYRGRTEAFF.

V is TRBV20-1 and J is TRBJ1-4; the D gene TCRdb calls, TRBD1, cannot be checked with no DNA. CDR1 DFQATT and CDR2 SNEGSKA come from the germline V gene (reference sequence). CDR3 length: 14 amino acids. The CDR3 here is CSARDLQGNEKLFF.

The chain combines TRBV27 with TRBJ2-7; there is no DNA to check the TCRdb D call of TRBD1. The CDR3 loop spans 14 amino acids. Germline V lookup: CDR1 MNHEY, CDR2 SMNVEV (reference sequence). CDR3 loop: CASSQQGAPYEQYF.

This clonotype is called medium-sized based on its frequency. The genes are TRBV6-5 and TRBJ2-1; the TCRdb D gene call, TRBD2, has no DNA to confirm it. CDR1 and CDR2 (germline): MNHEY, SVGAGI. The length of the CDR3 is 15 residues. The CDR3: CASSPGLAGSNEQFF.